This T cell receptor beta chain stems from a study of blood T cell repertoires in COVID-19. The overall study: Researchers got acute and convalescent COVID-19 samples from the United States, Italy and Spain. T cells, B-cell-depleted T cells, or PBMCs provided the cDNA or gDNA that served as material.

In the original processing: Amplified reference gene primers provided the basis for estimating nucleated cell counts. The protocol was immunoSEQ multiplex PCR, while the TCRdb copy is restricted to in-frame clones and leaves out a portion. V, J and clone size are taken as reported in that table, and D and trimming were inferred from the DNA itself. This table has 140,000 to 150,000 clones, 84% appearing once. V was cut by 0 bases and J by 4 bases, with 20 bases left in between. The CDR3 spans 18 residues. CDR1 and CDR2 from the germline V gene are KGHDR and SFDVKD. The V gene is TRBV24-1, the J gene TRBJ1-2; TRBD1 might be the D (5 bases). The receptor's source is a man in his 60s with active or convalescent COVID-19. The sequenced material came from peripheral blood. The CDR3 nucleotides are TGTGCCACCAGTGATTTGGCGCACAGGATCTCTACGGGCTATGGCTACACCTTC. Protein sequence: CATSDLAHRISTGYGYTF.